This TCR beta chain was sequenced for a study of vaccination and CD4 T cells after COVID-19. This clonotype was recorded a few times. Its antigen is still unknown. The germline gives CDR1 MNHEY, CDR2 SVGAGI. There are 14 residues in the CDR3. The V end was cut by 2 bases, the J end by 0 bases, with 6 bases between. Sequenced with the Oncomine TCR Beta short-read assay was DNA taken from cultured CD4+ T cells. TCRdb used MiXCR to reprocess the PCR reads, holding one entry per CDR3 protein. The data contain about 16,000 distinct CDR3 sequences, less than 45% of them singletons. This sample's treatment: approximately nine-day PBMC culture with coronavirus spike peptide pools or control peptides (ViraFEST assay).

V usage is TRBV6-5 and J usage is TRBJ2-3; D possibly uses TRBD1 or TRBD2 (5 bases each). The source is a human donor who received a COVID-19 vaccine. The sample in question was CD4+ T cells from blood, cultured in vitro, obtained before SARS-CoV-2 vaccination. The CDR3 region is CASSYRDSTDTQYF. The DNA for the CDR3 is TGTGCCAGCAGTTACCGGGACAGCACAGATACGCAGTATTTT.